Shown below are 17 T cell receptor beta chains from a single sample sequenced in a study of CXCR3-negative and CXCR3-positive naive CD8 T cells. General study points: CXCR3-positive naive cells had TRB CDR3s that were more hydrophobic than CXCR3-negative naive cells had.

Their antigens are not known. Each TRB cDNA library was prepared by 5' RACE (with UMI labels). From the 5' RACE reads, TCRdb lists one entry per CDR3 protein and no DNA. The listing records over 95,000 distinct CDR3 sequences. Sequenced sample: naive CXCR3+ CD8+ T cells from blood. The subset here: CD45RO-CCR7+CD27+CD95- naive CD8+ T cells expressing CXCR3 (TNR3+). Receptors were obtained from a human donor in good health. Some clones in this sample may be carry-over from other donors' samples.

The chain links TRBV9 to TRBJ2-1; lacking DNA, the TRBD2 call made by TCRdb goes unchecked. The CDR3 loop spans 15 amino acids. Germline V gene data show CDR1 as SGDLS and CDR2 as YYNGEE. The CDR3 spells CASSAGTSGWREQFF.

The chain uses TRBV4-3 and TRBJ2-7; the D call from TCRdb, TRBD1, cannot be confirmed without DNA. The CDR3 consists of 18 residues. Germline CDR1 reads LGHNA; CDR2 reads YSLEER. The CDR3 loop reads CASSQDRGRLGPPYEQYF.

This chain joins TRBV9 and TRBJ1-2; TCRdb's D call of TRBD1 is untestable without DNA. This CDR3 has 17 amino acids. Germline CDR1 is SGDLS and CDR2 is YYNGEE. CDR3: CASSPRGAGAANYGYTF. Full variable domain (outside the CDR3, taken from reference TRBV9 and TRBJ1-2): DSGVTQTPKHLITATGQRVTLRCSPRSGDLSVYWYQQSLDQGLQFLIQYYNGEERAKGNILERFSAQQFPDLHSELNLSSLELGDSALYFCASSPRGAGAANYGYTFGSGTRLTVV.

The chain recombines TRBV6-1 with TRBJ1-5; TCRdb designates TRBD1, a call that cannot be tested without DNA. This CDR3 contains 15 residues. CDR1 is MNHNS, CDR2 SASEGT, per germline. The CDR3 spells CASSEGGGAHQPQHF.

V usage is TRBV12-3 or TRBV12-4 and J usage is TRBJ2-1; with no DNA, the TCRdb D assignment of TRBD2 cannot be verified. The CDR3 loop spans 15 amino acids. CDR3: CASSLLAGVNNEQFF.

The chain links TRBV5-1 to TRBJ1-4; TCRdb outputs TRBD1, but without DNA this stays unchecked. The CDR3 runs 15 residues. The V gene's germline CDR1 is SGHRS and CDR2 YFSETQ. CDR3 residues: CASSLVGTGDEKLFF.

V usage is TRBV6-6 and J usage is TRBJ2-5; the D call from TCRdb, TRBD1, cannot be confirmed without DNA. This CDR3 comprises 16 residues. Germline V gene data show CDR1 as MNHNY and CDR2 as SVGAGI (reference sequence). This CDR3 is CASSYGAAEEEETQYF.

The J gene is TRBJ2-7, the V gene TRBV28. CDR3 length equals 14 residues. CDR1 and CDR2 from the germline V gene are MDHEN and SYDVKM. This chain's CDR3 is CASSTGRGSYEQYF.

This chain uses TRBV10-2 with TRBJ1-6. CDR1 and CDR2 (germline): WSHSY, SAAADI. The CDR3 extends over 14 amino acids. The CDR3: CASSEGFSLNPLHF.

The chain uses TRBV27 and TRBJ2-7. Germline loops: CDR1 MNHEY, CDR2 SMNVEV (reference sequence). CDR3 length: 13 amino acids. The CDR3 here is CASSTEFGFEQYF.

This chain connects TRBV4-1 to TRBJ2-7; TCRdb reports TRBD2, a call that lacks DNA to check it against. From germline, CDR1 is MGHRA and CDR2 YSYEKL. The CDR3 contains 16 residues. CDR3 in amino acids: CASSHLIAGDDYEQYF.

This chain uses TRBV11-3 with TRBJ2-1. The CDR3 length is 14 residues. The germline gives CDR1 SGHNT, CDR2 YENEEA. CDR3 in amino acids: CASSSWGSNKEQFF.

V and J are TRBV29-1 and TRBJ2-7. Germline V gene data show CDR1 as SQVTM and CDR2 as ANQGSEA. The CDR3 extends over 11 amino acids. This chain's CDR3 is CSVRDSYEQYF.

The CDR3 sequence: CASTPGGQGGSYNEQFF. This sequence joins TRBV19 and TRBJ2-1; with no DNA, the TCRdb D assignment of TRBD1 cannot be verified. The V gene's germline CDR1 is LNHDA and CDR2 SQIVND (reference sequence). The CDR3 is made up of 17 amino acids.

The chain couples TRBV19 to TRBJ2-1. The germline CDR1 and CDR2 sequences are LNHDA and SQIVND (reference sequence). The length of the CDR3 is 17 residues. CDR3 region: CASSIPRVGSSYNEQFF.

The chain carries TRBV24-1 and TRBJ2-1; without DNA, the TCRdb call of TRBD2 cannot be checked. This CDR3 region has 15 residues. Germline CDR1 is KGHDR and CDR2 is SFDVKD. CDR3 protein: CATSDRDYGYNEQFF.

This sequence joins TRBV27 and TRBJ2-2; the TCRdb D gene call, TRBD2, has no DNA to confirm it. The CDR3 loop spans 16 amino acids. Germline V gene data show CDR1 as MNHEY and CDR2 as SMNVEV (reference sequence). CDR3 loop: CASSSGLAGKTGELFF.